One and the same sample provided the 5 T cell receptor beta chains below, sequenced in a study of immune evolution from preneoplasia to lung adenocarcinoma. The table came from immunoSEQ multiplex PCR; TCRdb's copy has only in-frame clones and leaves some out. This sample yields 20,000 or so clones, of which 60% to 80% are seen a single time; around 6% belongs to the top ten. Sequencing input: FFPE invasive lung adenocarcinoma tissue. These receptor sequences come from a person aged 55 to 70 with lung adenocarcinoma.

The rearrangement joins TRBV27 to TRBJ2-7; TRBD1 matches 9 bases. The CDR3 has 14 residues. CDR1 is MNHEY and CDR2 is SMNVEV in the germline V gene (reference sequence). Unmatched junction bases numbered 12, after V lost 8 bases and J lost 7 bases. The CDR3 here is CASRGQGLFGEQYF. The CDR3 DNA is TGTGCCAGCCGGGGACAGGGATTATTCGGGGAGCAGTACTTC.

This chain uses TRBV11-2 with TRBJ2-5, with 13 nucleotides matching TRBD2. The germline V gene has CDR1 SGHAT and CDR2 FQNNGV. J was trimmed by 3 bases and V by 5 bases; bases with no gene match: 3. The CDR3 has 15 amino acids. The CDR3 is CASSRGLAGEETQYF. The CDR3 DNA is TGTGCCAGCAGCCGAGGACTAGCGGGAGAAGAGACCCAGTACTTC. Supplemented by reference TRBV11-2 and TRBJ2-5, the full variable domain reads EAGVAQSPRYKIIEKRQSVAFWCNPISGHATLYWYQQILGQGPKLLIQFQNNGVVDDSQLPKDRFSAERLKGVDSTLKIQPAKLEDSAVYLCASSRGLAGEETQYFGPGTRLLVL.

The DNA of the CDR3 is TGTGCCAGCAGCCCCGGGAGGAATACGAACACTGAAGCTTTCTTT. It is translated as CASSPGRNTNTEAFF. The rearrangement joins TRBV7-8 to TRBJ1-1; no definite D call. The V end lost 5 bases, the J end lost 1 base, and 14 bases lay between the germline ends. The germline V gene encodes CDR1 SGHVS and CDR2 FQNEAQ. The CDR3 contains 15 residues.

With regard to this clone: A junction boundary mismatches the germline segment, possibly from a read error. CDR3 sequence: CASSRRIAEGGLFF. The CDR3 DNA follows: TGTGCCAGTAGTAGGAGGATCGCCGAGGGGGGGCTGTTTTTT. The gene calls are TRBV19 and TRBJ2-2; D may correspond to TRBD1 or TRBD2 (6 bases each). The CDR3 is 14 amino acids. Germline V gene data show CDR1 as LNHDA and CDR2 as SQIVND (reference sequence).

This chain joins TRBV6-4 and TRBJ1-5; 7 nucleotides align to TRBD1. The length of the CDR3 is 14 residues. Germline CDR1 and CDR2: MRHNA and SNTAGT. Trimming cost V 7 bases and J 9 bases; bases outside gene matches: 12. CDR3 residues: CASIKDREGPPQHF. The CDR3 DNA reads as TGTGCCAGCATCAAAGACAGGGAAGGTCCGCCCCAGCATTTT.